This TCR beta chain came from a study of blood T cell repertoires in COVID-19. Study-wide background: The United States, Italy and Spain supplied acute and convalescent COVID-19 samples.

The CDR3 runs 14 residues. Germline V gene lookup returns CDR1 MDHEN and CDR2 SYDVKM. Unmatched junction bases numbered 4, after V lost 5 bases and J lost 0 bases. In the source study's methods: Quantification of nucleated cells was approximated via reference gene primer amplification. The method was immunoSEQ multiplex PCR; TCRdb's version includes in-frame clones alone and lacks a portion of them. V and J calls and clone size are as listed in that table; D and trimming were resolved from the DNA. The repertoire holds hundreds of thousands of clones, with roughly 80% as singletons. V gene TRBV28 combines with J gene TRBJ2-7; 7 positions agree with TRBD1. Sequenced sample: peripheral blood. This clonotype was obtained from a woman in her forties with active or convalescent COVID-19. The CDR3 sequence: CASSRRTGSYEQYF. DNA for the CDR3: TGTGCCAGCAGTCGGCGGACAGGCTCCTACGAGCAGTACTTC.